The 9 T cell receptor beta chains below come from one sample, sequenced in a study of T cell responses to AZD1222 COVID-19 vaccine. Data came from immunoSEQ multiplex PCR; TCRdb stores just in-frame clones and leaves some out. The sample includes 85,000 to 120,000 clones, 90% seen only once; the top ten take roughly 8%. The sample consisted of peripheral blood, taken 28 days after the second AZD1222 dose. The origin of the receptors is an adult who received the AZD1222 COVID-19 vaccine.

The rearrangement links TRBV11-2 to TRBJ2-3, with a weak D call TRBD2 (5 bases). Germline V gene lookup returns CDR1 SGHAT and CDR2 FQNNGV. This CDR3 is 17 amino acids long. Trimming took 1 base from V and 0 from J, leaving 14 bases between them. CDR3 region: CASSLASAARSTDTQYF. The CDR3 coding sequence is TGTGCCAGCAGCTTAGCTTCAGCGGCGCGAAGCACAGATACGCAGTATTTT.

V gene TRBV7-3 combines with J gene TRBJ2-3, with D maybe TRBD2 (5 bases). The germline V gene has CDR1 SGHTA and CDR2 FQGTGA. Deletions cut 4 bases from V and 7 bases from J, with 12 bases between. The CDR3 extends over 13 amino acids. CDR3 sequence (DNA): TGTGCCAGCAGCTCGGACTCCCGAAATACGCAGTATTTT. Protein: CASSSDSRNTQYF.

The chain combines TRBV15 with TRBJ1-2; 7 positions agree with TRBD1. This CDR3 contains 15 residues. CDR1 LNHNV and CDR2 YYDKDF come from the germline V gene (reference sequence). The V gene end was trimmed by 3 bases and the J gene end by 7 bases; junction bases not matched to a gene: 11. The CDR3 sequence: CATSSRLGRGFGYTF. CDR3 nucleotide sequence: TGTGCCACCAGCAGCCGGCTGGGCAGGGGGTTTGGCTACACCTTC.

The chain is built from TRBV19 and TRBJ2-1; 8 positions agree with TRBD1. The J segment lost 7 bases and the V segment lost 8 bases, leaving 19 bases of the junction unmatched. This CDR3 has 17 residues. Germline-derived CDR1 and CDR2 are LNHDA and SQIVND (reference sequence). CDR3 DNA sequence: TGTGCCAGTCTTACCCAATACGCGGCAGGGGGCCTTAATGAGCAGTTCTTC. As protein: CASLTQYAAGGLNEQFF.

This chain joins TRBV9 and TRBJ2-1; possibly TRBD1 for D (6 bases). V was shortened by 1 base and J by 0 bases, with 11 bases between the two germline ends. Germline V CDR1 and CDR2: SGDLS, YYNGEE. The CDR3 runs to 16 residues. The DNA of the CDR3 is TGTGCCAGCAGCGTAAGGGGCAGGGGCTCCTACAATGAGCAGTTCTTC. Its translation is CASSVRGRGSYNEQFF. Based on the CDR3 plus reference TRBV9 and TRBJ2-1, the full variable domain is DSGVTQTPKHLITATGQRVTLRCSPRSGDLSVYWYQQSLDQGLQFLIQYYNGEERAKGNILERFSAQQFPDLHSELNLSSLELGDSALYFCASSVRGRGSYNEQFFGPGTRLTVL.

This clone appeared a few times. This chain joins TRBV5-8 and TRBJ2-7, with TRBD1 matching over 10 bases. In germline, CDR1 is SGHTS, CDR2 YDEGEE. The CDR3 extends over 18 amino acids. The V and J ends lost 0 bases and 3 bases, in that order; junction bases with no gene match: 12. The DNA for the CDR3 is TGTGCCAGCAGCTTGGACGCCGGGTGGACAGGGGGAGACTACGAGCAGTACTTC. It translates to CASSLDAGWTGGDYEQYF.

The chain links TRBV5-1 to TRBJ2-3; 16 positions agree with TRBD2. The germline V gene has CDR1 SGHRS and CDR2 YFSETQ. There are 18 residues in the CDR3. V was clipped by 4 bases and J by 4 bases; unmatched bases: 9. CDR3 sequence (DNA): TGCGCCAGCAGCGTCGGGACTAGCGGGGGGGCTACCCCAGATACGCAGTATTTT. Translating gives CASSVGTSGGATPDTQYF.

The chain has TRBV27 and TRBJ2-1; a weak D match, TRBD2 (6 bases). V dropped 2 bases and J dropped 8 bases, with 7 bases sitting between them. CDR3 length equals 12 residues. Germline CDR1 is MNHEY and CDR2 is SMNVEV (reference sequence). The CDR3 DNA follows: TGTGCCAGCAGTTTAGGGGGGTATGAGCAGTTCTTC. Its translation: CASSLGGYEQFF.

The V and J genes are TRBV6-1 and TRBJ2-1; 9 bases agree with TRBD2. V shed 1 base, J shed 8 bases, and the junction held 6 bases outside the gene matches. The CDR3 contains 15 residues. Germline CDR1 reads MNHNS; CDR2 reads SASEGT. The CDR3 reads CASSEGRGGADEQFF. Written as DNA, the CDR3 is TGTGCCAGCAGTGAAGGCCGCGGGGGGGCCGATGAGCAGTTCTTC.